This TCR beta chain was profiled in a study of cytomegalovirus exposure and HLA in healthy donors. Study-wide results and limits: DRB1 showed the most TCR associations and HLA-C the fewest in a later analysis, as rates varied by HLA locus. For most TCR beta V segments, an earlier analysis put the productive rate at about 87% or about 30% of the time. Donor immune exposure was known only as CMV serostatus.

Concerning this clone: What it binds is unknown.

The PCR contained 60 Vbeta and 13 Jbeta primers. Profiled with immunoSEQ multiplex PCR; TCRdb holds only in-frame clones, not every one. This sample has approximately 190,000 clones, with over 65% found just once. Sequenced material: PBMCs. This clonotype was sampled from a man aged 35 to 55 in good health and CMV-seropositive.

This CDR3 reads CASSEATSGWETQYF. The CDR3 nucleotides are TGTGCCAGCAGTGAAGCGACTAGCGGGTGGGAGACCCAGTACTTC. The chain combines TRBV2 with TRBJ2-5, with 10 bases that match TRBD2. The ends lost 0 bases at V and 5 bases at J; junction bases unmatched: 3. Germline CDR1 SNHLY, CDR2 FYNNEI. The CDR3 spans 15 residues.